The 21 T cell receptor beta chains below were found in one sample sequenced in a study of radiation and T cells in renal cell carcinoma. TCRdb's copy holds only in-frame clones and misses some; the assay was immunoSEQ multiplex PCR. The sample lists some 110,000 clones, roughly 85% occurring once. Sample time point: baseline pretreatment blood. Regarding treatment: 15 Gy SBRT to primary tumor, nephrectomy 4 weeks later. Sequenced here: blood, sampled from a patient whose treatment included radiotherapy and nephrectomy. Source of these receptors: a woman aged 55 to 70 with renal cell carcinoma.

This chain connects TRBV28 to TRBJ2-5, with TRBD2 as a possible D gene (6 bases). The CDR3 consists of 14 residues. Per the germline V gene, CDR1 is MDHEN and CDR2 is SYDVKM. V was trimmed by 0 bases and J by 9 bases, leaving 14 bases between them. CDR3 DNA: TGTGCCAGCAGTTTATGGTGGGGGGAAGGGGCCCAGTACTTC. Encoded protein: CASSLWWGEGAQYF.

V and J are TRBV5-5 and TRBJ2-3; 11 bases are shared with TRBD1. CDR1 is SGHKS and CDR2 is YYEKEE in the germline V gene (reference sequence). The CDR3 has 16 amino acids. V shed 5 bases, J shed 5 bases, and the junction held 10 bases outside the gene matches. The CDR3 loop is CASSFPRTGGEDTQYF. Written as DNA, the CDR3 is TGTGCCAGCAGTTTTCCTCGGACAGGGGGCGAAGATACGCAGTATTTT.

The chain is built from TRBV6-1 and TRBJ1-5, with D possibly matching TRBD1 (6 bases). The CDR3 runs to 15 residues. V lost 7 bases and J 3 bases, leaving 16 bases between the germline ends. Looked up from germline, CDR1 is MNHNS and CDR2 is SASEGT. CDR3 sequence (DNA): TGTGCCAGCACCCCTGGACAGATTTCCAATCAGCCCCAGCATTTT. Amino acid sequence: CASTPGQISNQPQHF.

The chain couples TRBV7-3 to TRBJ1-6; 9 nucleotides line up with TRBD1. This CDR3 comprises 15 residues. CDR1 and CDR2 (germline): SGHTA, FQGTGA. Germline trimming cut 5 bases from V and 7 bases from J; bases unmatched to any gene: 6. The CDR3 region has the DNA TGTGCCAGCAGCCCAGGGACAGGGCGGAATTCACCCCTCCACTTT. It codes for CASSPGTGRNSPLHF. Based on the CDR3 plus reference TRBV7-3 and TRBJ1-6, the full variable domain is GAGVSQTPSNKVTEKGKYVELRCDPISGHTALYWYRQSLGQGPEFLIYFQGTGAADDSGLPNDRFFAVRPEGSVSTLKIQRTERGDSAVYLCASSPGTGRNSPLHFGNGTRLTVT.

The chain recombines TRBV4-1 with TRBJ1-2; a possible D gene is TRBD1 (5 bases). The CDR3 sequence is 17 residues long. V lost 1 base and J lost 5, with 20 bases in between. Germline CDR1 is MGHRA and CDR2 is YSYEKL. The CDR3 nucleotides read TGCGCCAGCAGCCAAGCCCTGGGGACTTTCCCCTTTTATGGCTACACCTTC. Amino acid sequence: CASSQALGTFPFYGYTF.

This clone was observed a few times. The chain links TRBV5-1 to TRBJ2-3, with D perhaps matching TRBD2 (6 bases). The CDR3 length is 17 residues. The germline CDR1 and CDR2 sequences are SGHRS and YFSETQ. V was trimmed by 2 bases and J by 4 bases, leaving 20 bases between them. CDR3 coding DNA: TGCGCCAGCAGCTTAGGATTAGGACGCACGGGGGCAGATACGCAGTATTTT. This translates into CASSLGLGRTGADTQYF.

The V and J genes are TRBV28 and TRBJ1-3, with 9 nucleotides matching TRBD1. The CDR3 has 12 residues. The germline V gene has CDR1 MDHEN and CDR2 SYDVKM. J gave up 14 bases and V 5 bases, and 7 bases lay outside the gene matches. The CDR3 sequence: CASSNSDRGLYF. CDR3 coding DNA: TGTGCCAGCAGTAATTCGGACAGGGGCCTATATTTT.

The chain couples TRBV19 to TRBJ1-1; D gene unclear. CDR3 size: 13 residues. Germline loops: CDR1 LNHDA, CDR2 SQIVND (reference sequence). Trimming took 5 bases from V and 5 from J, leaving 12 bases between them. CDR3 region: CASSSKPGTEAFF. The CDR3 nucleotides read TGTGCCAGTAGTTCCAAGCCGGGAACTGAAGCTTTCTTT.

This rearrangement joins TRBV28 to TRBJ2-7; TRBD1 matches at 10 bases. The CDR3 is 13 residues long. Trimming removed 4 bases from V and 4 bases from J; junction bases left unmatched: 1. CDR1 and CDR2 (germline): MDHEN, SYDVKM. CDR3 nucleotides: TGTGCCAGCAGTTCGGGACAGGGGTACGAGCAGTACTTC. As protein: CASSSGQGYEQYF.

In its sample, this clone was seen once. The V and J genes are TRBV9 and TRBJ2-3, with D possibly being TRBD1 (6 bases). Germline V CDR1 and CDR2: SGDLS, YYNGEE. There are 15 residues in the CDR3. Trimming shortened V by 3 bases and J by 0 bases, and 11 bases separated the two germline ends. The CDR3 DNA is TGTGCCAGCAGCGCAGGGGACACAAGCACAGATACGCAGTATTTT. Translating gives CASSAGDTSTDTQYF. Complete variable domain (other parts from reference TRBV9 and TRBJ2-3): DSGVTQTPKHLITATGQRVTLRCSPRSGDLSVYWYQQSLDQGLQFLIQYYNGEERAKGNILERFSAQQFPDLHSELNLSSLELGDSALYFCASSAGDTSTDTQYFGPGTRLTVL.

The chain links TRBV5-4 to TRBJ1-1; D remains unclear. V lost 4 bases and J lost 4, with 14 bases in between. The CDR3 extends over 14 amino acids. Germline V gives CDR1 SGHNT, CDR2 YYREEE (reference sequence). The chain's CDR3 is CASSLARWGTEAFF. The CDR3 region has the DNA TGTGCCAGCAGCCTCGCTCGGTGGGGCACTGAAGCTTTCTTT.

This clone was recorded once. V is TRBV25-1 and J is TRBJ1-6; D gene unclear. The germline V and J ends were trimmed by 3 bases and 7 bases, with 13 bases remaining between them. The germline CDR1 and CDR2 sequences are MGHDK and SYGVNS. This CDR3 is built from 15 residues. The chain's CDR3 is CASSEFRGDNSPLHF. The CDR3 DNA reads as TGTGCCAGCAGTGAGTTTCGGGGAGACAATTCACCCCTCCACTTT.

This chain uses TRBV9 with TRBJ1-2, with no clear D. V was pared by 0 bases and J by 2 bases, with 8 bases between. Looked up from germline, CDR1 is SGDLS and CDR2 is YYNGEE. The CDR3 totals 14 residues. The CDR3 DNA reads TGTGCCAGCAGCGTAGGTACGGCAAACTATGGCTACACCTTC. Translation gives CASSVGTANYGYTF. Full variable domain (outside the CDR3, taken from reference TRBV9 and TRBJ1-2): DSGVTQTPKHLITATGQRVTLRCSPRSGDLSVYWYQQSLDQGLQFLIQYYNGEERAKGNILERFSAQQFPDLHSELNLSSLELGDSALYFCASSVGTANYGYTFGSGTRLTVV.

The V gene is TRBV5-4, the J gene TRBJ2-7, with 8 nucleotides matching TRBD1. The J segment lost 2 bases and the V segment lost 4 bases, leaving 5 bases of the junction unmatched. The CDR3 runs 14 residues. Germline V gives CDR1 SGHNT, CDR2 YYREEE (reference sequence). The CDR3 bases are TGTGCCAGCAGCCACGAACAGGGGGCCTACGAGCAGTACTTC. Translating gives CASSHEQGAYEQYF.

This CDR3 reads CASSTDRNTYEQYF. In DNA form, the CDR3 reads TGTGCCAGCAGTACGGACAGGAACACCTACGAGCAGTACTTC. The V call is TRBV5-6, the J call TRBJ2-7, with 7 bases matching TRBD1. Germline lookup yields CDR1 SGHDT and CDR2 YYEEEE. CDR3 length equals 14 residues. After removal of 5 bases from V and 2 bases from J, the junction contained 7 bases not matched to a gene.

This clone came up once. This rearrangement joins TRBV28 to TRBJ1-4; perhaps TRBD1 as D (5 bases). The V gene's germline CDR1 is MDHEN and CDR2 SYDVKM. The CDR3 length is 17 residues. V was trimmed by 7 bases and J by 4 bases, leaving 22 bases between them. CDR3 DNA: TGTGCCAGCAACTTAGGAGGAAAGGGGTTCAATAATGAAAAACTGTTTTTT. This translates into CASNLGGKGFNNEKLFF.

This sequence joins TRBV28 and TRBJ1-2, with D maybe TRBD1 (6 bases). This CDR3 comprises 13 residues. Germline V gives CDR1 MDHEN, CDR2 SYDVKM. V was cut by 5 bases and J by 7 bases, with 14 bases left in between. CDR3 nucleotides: TGTGCCAGCAGTCCCCCCACGGGGGCTGGCTACACCTTC. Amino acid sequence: CASSPPTGAGYTF.

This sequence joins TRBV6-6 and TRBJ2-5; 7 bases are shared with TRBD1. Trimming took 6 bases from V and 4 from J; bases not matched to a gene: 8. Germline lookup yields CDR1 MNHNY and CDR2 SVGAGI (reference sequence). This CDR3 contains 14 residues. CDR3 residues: CASSQTGNVETQYF. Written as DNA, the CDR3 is TGTGCCAGCAGCCAGACAGGGAATGTAGAGACCCAGTACTTC.

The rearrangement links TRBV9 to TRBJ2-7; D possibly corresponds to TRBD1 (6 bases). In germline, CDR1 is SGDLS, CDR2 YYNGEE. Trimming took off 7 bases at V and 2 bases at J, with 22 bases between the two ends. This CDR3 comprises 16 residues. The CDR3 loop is CASGVGAGRKPYEQYF. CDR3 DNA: TGTGCCAGCGGGGTGGGGGCAGGGCGAAAGCCCTACGAGCAGTACTTC.

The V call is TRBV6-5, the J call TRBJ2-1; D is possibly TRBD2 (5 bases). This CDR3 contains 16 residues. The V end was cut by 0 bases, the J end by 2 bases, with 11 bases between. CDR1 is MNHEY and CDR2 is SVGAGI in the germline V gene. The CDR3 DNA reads TGTGCCAGCAGTTACTCGAGTAGCGCAACCTACAATGAGCAGTTCTTC. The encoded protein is CASSYSSSATYNEQFF.

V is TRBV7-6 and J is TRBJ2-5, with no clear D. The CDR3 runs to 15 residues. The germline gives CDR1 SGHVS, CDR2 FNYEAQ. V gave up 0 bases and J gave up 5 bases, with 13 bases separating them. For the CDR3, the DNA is TGTGCCAGCAGCTTAGCGACACATGCCCGGGAGACCCAGTACTTC. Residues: CASSLATHARETQYF.